A single sample is the source of the 15 T cell receptor beta chains below, sequenced in a study of T cells after yellow fever vaccination. TCRdb ran MiXCR on the 5' RACE reads and lists one entry per CDR3 protein. This table has about 13,000 distinct CDR3 sequences, 4.5% to 6% appearing once. The sample here was PBMCs, either bulk or a sorted T-cell subset (CD4+, CD8+, memory, or dextramer-sorted; not recorded which), taken 45 days after the yellow fever booster vaccination. Every receptor here comes from a man younger than 45 who received the YFV17D yellow fever vaccine.

This clonotype was counted at least ten times. This chain uses TRBV2 with TRBJ2-7, with a weak D call TRBD1 (5 bases). The CDR3 loop spans 17 amino acids. V was clipped by 6 bases and J by 2 bases, with 23 bases between them. Germline V gene data show CDR1 as SNHLY and CDR2 as FYNNEI. The CDR3 nucleotides read TGTGCCAGCAGACAGGATTTGGTATGGGGCCTTACCTACGAGCAGTACTTC. It codes for CASRQDLVWGLTYEQYF.

The chain has TRBV28 and TRBJ2-7; a weak D match, TRBD2 (5 bases). The V gene's germline CDR1 is MDHEN and CDR2 SYDVKM. This CDR3 is 13 amino acids long. Between the trimmed V and J ends, which lost 10 bases and 9 bases, there was a span of 22 bases. CDR3 DNA: TGTGCCATGAGCCCCGGGATACTCTGCGGGCAGTACTTC. Its translation: CAMSPGILCGQYF.

This clonotype was detected ten times or more. The rearrangement links TRBV6-6 to TRBJ2-6; the D gene is possibly TRBD2 (5 bases). CDR1 and CDR2 (germline): MNHNY, SVGAGI (reference sequence). This CDR3 contains 17 residues. The V end was cut by 6 bases, the J end by 0 bases, with 15 bases between. The CDR3 DNA reads TGTGCCAGCAGAGAGGGCAGGAGGAGCTCTGGGGCCAACGTCCTGACTTTC. This gives the protein CASREGRRSSGANVLTF.

This clonotype was counted at least ten times. The CDR3 coding sequence is TGCGCCAGCAGCTTCTCTAGCGGGAGTTCAGGAGAGACCCAGTACTTC. It encodes CASSFSSGSSGETQYF. The rearrangement joins TRBV5-1 to TRBJ2-5, with 10 bases matching TRBD2. The CDR3 runs to 16 residues. Germline-derived CDR1 and CDR2 are SGHRS and YFSETQ. The V gene end was trimmed by 2 bases and the J gene end by 4 bases; junction bases not matched to a gene: 8.

This clonotype occurred many times. The rearrangement uses TRBV2 and TRBJ1-2, with TRBD1 as a possible D gene (5 bases). Trimming pared 6 bases from V and 2 bases from J, leaving 22 bases between. This CDR3 comprises 17 residues. From germline, CDR1 is SNHLY and CDR2 FYNNEI. Here the CDR3 DNA reads TGTGCCAGCAGACCAGCCGGGACTCCCATAGGGAACTATGGCTACACCTTC. Protein: CASRPAGTPIGNYGYTF.

This clonotype was detected ten times or more. The chain employs TRBV10-2 and TRBJ2-1, with D perhaps TRBD1 or TRBD2 (5 bases each). The ends were cut back, 7 bases at V and 12 bases at J, with 16 bases in the middle. From germline, CDR1 is WSHSY and CDR2 SAAADI. This CDR3 spans 12 amino acids. The CDR3 here is CASNLGGLRQFF. Here the CDR3 DNA reads TGCGCCAGCAACCTTGGGGGATTGCGGCAGTTCTTC.

Concerning this clonotype: A much larger clone is a single base away; this may be a read error. The rearrangement uses TRBV29-1 and TRBJ1-2; possibly TRBD1 for D (6 bases). The ends were cut back, 1 base at V and 10 bases at J, with 16 bases in the middle. CDR1 is SQVTM and CDR2 is ANQGSEA in the germline V gene. The CDR3 sequence is 13 residues long. The CDR3 here is CSVEAYREGVYTF. The DNA of the CDR3 is TGCAGCGTTGAAGCCTACAGGGAAGGGGTCTACACCTTC.

In its sample, this clonotype was seen many times. The V call is TRBV6-2 or TRBV6-3, the J call TRBJ1-2; D possibly corresponds to TRBD1 (6 bases). CDR1 is MNHEY and CDR2 is SVGEGT in the germline V gene. The V and J ends lost 6 bases and 7 bases respectively, with 39 bases between them. This CDR3 contains 21 residues. The DNA of the CDR3 is TGTGCCAGCAGCGGTCTAGGCCGCGGTCTGGGCAGGGGCCTATCCGACCCTGGCTACACCTTC. Its translation: CASSGLGRGLGRGLSDPGYTF.

Ten or more counts support this clonotype. This sequence joins TRBV7-3 and TRBJ2-1; 10 bases are a match to TRBD2. Germline values: CDR1 SGHTA, CDR2 FQGTGA. Trimming at V came to 5 bases and at J to 9 bases, leaving 7 bases not matched to a gene. The length of the CDR3 is 14 residues. The chain's CDR3 is CASSRSGRGSEQFF. For the CDR3, the DNA is TGTGCCAGCAGCCGCAGCGGGAGGGGAAGTGAGCAGTTCTTC.

This clonotype was counted many times. This chain links TRBV7-8 with TRBJ2-1, with D tentatively TRBD2 (6 bases). Germline CDR1 is SGHVS and CDR2 is FQNEAQ. Trimming took 5 bases from V and 6 from J, leaving 11 bases between them. CDR3 length equals 13 residues. This CDR3 reads CASSPTSSNEQFF. The CDR3 DNA sequence: TGTGCCAGCAGCCCCACTAGCTCCAATGAGCAGTTCTTC.

The table lists this clonotype with many counts. The rearrangement uses TRBV5-1 and TRBJ2-7, with D unresolved. Germline V CDR1 and CDR2: SGHRS, YFSETQ. The CDR3 loop spans 13 amino acids. Trimming stripped 2 bases from V and 2 bases from J, with 8 bases between. CDR3 residues: CASSLNHAYEQYF. The CDR3 DNA sequence: TGCGCCAGCAGCTTAAATCACGCCTACGAGCAGTACTTC.

This clonotype occurred many times. The rearrangement joins TRBV5-5 to TRBJ1-2; weak D call: TRBD1 (5 bases). CDR1 is SGHKS and CDR2 is YYEKEE in the germline V gene (reference sequence). The CDR3 is 13 amino acids. The V gene lost 0 bases and the J gene lost 9 bases, with 12 bases spanning the gap. The CDR3 DNA is TGTGCCAGCAGCTTGGGGCAGGGTGGAAGCTACACCTTC. Residues: CASSLGQGGSYTF. The full variable domain, rest sourced from reference TRBV5-5 and TRBJ1-2, is DAGVTQSPTHLIKTRGQQVTLRCSPISGHKSVSWYQQVLGQGPQFIFQYYEKEERGRGNFPDRFSARQFPNYSSELNVNALLLGDSALYLCASSLGQGGSYTFGSGTRLTVV.

The sample holds many counts of this clonotype. The genes are TRBV5-5 and TRBJ2-1; the D is unclear. V lost 4 bases and J lost 12, with 17 bases in between. Germline lookup yields CDR1 SGHKS and CDR2 YYEKEE (reference sequence). The CDR3 loop spans 13 amino acids. The DNA for the CDR3 is TGTGCCAGCAGCCCCGCTTTGGGCATGATGCAGTTCTTC. The encoded protein is CASSPALGMMQFF.

At least ten counts were recorded for this clonotype. V and J are TRBV30 and TRBJ2-7, with D hard to call. The CDR3 consists of 12 residues. Trimming shortened V by 2 bases and J by 0 bases, and 5 bases separated the two germline ends. Germline values: CDR1 GTSNPN, CDR2 SVGIG (reference sequence). The CDR3: CAWSRSSYEQYF. CDR3 coding DNA: TGTGCCTGGAGTCGTTCCTCCTACGAGCAGTACTTC.

This clonotype appeared many times. The chain has TRBV12-3 or TRBV12-4 and TRBJ2-6; D gene unclear. There are 18 residues in the CDR3. Trimming left V 7 bases short and J 7 bases short, with 26 bases between. CDR3 region: CASTFNPGDISIANVLTF. CDR3 DNA sequence: TGTGCCAGCACCTTCAACCCCGGTGACATCTCAATCGCCAACGTCCTGACTTTC.